The 10 T cell receptor beta chains given below trace back to one sample, sequenced in a study of spatial heterogeneity in lung cancer. Regarding the study as a whole: In tumors, expanded intratumoral alpha and beta TCR counts tracked mutation counts.

TCRdb independently ran MiXCR on the 5' RACE reads; one entry per CDR3 protein. The sample lists approximately 23,000 distinct CDR3 sequences, around 4.8% occurring once. No cognate antigen is known for these TCRs. Time point given: sample taken at primary tumor resection. This material consisted of lung tumor tissue, taken at surgery. The receptors originated from a male donor with early-stage non-small cell lung cancer.

This clonotype was detected ten times or more. The chain's CDR3 is CATSDEGQNEQFF. In nucleotides, the CDR3 is TGTGCCACCAGTGACGAAGGGCAGAATGAGCAGTTCTTC. The chain employs TRBV24-1 and TRBJ2-1; no clear D. V dropped 4 bases and J dropped 7 bases, with 10 bases sitting between them. The CDR3 runs to 13 residues. CDR1 is KGHDR and CDR2 is SFDVKD in the germline V gene.

This clonotype was seen repeatedly, ten times or more. The chain recombines TRBV12-3 or TRBV12-4 with TRBJ1-6; D is ambiguous. V lost 7 bases, J lost 8 bases, and 12 bases lay in between. This CDR3 spans 13 amino acids. The CDR3 bases are TGTGCCAGCACTCAGGCTCTCCATTCACCCCTCCACTTT. It is translated as CASTQALHSPLHF.

This clonotype was seen repeatedly, ten times or more. The J gene is TRBJ1-1, the V gene TRBV5-5, with D uncertain. The CDR3 covers 14 residues. V dropped 0 bases and J dropped 1 base, with 7 bases sitting between them. Germline V gene lookup returns CDR1 SGHKS and CDR2 YYEKEE (reference sequence). The CDR3 DNA sequence: TGTGCCAGCAGCTTGGGTCCGAAGAACACTGAAGCTTTCTTT. This translates into CASSLGPKNTEAFF. Looking up the rest from reference TRBV5-5 and TRBJ1-1 gives the full variable domain: DAGVTQSPTHLIKTRGQQVTLRCSPISGHKSVSWYQQVLGQGPQFIFQYYEKEERGRGNFPDRFSARQFPNYSSELNVNALLLGDSALYLCASSLGPKNTEAFFGQGTRLTVV.

This clonotype was seen at least ten times. V usage is TRBV3-1 and J usage is TRBJ1-3; D is ambiguous. CDR1 and CDR2 (germline): LGHDT, YNNKEL (reference sequence). V lost 4 bases, J lost 2 bases, and 12 bases lay in between. The CDR3 is made up of 15 amino acids. Written as DNA, the CDR3 is TGTGCCAGCAGCCTTCCGGGAAGGACTGGAAACACCATATATTTT. Its translation: CASSLPGRTGNTIYF.

In its sample, this clonotype was seen many times. V usage is TRBV7-9 and J usage is TRBJ2-5; 7 bases map to TRBD1. The CDR3 runs to 14 residues. Unmatched junction bases numbered 10, after V lost 7 bases and J lost 5 bases. Germline CDR1 is SEHNR and CDR2 is FQNEAQ (reference sequence). CDR3 protein: CASTLRGTDETQYF. The CDR3, as DNA: TGTGCCAGCACCCTGAGGGGGACAGACGAGACCCAGTACTTC. The full variable domain, completed using reference TRBV7-9 and TRBJ2-5, is DTGVSQNPRHKITKRGQNVTFRCDPISEHNRLYWYRQTLGQGPEFLTYFQNEAQLEKSRLLSDRFSAERPKGSFSTLEIQRTEQGDSAMYLCASTLRGTDETQYFGPGTRLLVL.

This chain links TRBV27 with TRBJ1-4; D is perhaps TRBD1 (5 bases). Trimming took 6 bases from V and 6 from J, leaving 14 bases between them. CDR1 is MNHEY and CDR2 is SMNVEV in the germline V gene (reference sequence). This CDR3 is 14 amino acids long. The CDR3 reads CASSPQGSYEKLFF. The CDR3, as DNA: TGTGCCAGCAGCCCCCAGGGTAGTTATGAAAAACTGTTTTTT.

This clonotype was seen ten or more times. The genes are TRBV5-1 and TRBJ2-7; possibly TRBD1 for D (6 bases). V was clipped by 5 bases and J by 3 bases, with 9 bases between them. Germline V CDR1 and CDR2: SGHRS, YFSETQ. The CDR3 length is 12 residues. The CDR3 DNA sequence: TGCGCCAGCAGGGCAGGGGTCTACGAGCAGTACTTC. Translation gives CASRAGVYEQYF.

This clonotype was detected ten times or more. The rearrangement links TRBV5-4 to TRBJ2-5, with D perhaps TRBD2 (7 bases). Germline-derived CDR1 and CDR2 are SGHNT and YYREEE (reference sequence). V gave up 2 bases and J gave up 2 bases, with 13 bases separating them. The CDR3 sequence is 15 residues long. CDR3 region: CASSFGGPKQETQYF. The CDR3 bases are TGTGCCAGCAGCTTCGGGGGGCCGAAACAAGAGACCCAGTACTTC.

This clonotype has at least ten counts. This sequence joins TRBV20-1 and TRBJ2-4; tentatively, D is TRBD2 (6 bases). This CDR3 is built from 12 residues. CDR1 and CDR2 (germline): DFQATT, SNEGSKA (reference sequence). Trimming stripped 7 bases from V and 7 bases from J, with 14 bases between. CDR3 sequence (DNA): TGCAGTGTCTCGGACGGAGGGAACATTCAGTACTTC. Translating it yields CSVSDGGNIQYF.

This chain connects TRBV7-6 to TRBJ1-4; unclear D gene. V was cut by 2 bases and J by 7 bases, with 5 bases left in between. CDR3 length equals 12 residues. Germline values: CDR1 SGHVS, CDR2 FNYEAQ. CDR3 in DNA: TGTGCCAGCAGCTTAAGCCGTGAAAAACTGTTTTTT. Its protein product is CASSLSREKLFF.